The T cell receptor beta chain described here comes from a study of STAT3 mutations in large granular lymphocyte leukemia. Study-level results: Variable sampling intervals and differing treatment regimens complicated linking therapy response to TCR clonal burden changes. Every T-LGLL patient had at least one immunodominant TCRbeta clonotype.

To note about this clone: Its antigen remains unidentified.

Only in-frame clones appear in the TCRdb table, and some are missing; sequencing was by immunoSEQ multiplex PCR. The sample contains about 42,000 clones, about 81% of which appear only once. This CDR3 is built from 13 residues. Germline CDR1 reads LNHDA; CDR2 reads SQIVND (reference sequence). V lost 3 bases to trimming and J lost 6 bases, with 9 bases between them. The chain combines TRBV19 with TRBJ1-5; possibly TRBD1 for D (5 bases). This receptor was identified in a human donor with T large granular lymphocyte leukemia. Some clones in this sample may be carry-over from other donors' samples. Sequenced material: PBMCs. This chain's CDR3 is CASSISGTQPQHF. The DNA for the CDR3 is TGTGCCAGTAGTATTTCGGGGACTCAGCCCCAGCATTTT.